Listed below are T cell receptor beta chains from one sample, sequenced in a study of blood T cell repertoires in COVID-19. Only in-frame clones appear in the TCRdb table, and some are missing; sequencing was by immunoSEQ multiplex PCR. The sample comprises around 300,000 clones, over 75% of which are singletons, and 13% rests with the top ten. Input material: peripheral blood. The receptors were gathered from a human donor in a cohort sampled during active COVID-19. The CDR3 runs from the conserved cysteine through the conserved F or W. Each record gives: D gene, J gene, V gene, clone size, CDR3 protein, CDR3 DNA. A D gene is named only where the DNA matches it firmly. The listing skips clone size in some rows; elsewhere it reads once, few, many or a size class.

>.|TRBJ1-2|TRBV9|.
CASSDSYTTLGYTF
TGTGCCAGCAGCGACTCATATACGACTTTGGGCTACACCTTC
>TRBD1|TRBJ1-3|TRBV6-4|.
CASSEGTAGNTIYF
TGTGCCAGCAGTGAGGGGACAGCTGGAAACACCATATATTTT
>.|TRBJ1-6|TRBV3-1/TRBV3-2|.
CASREDWRGSPLHF
TGTGCCAGCAGGGAAGATTGGAGGGGTTCACCCCTCCACTTT
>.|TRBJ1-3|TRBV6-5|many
CASSYSQGRNTIYF
TGTGCCAGCAGTTACTCGCAGGGGAGAAACACCATATATTTT
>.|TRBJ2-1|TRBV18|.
CASSPSREVYNEQFF
TGTGCCAGCTCACCCTCCAGGGAGGTGTACAATGAGCAGTTCTTC
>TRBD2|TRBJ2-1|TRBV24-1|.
CATSDSSGSSYNEQFF
TGTGCCACCAGTGACTCCAGCGGGAGCAGCTACAATGAGCAGTTCTTC
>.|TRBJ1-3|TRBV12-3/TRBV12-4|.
CASSFGGNTIYF
TGTGCCAGCAGTTTCGGTGGAAACACCATATATTTT
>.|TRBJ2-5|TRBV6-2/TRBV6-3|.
CASSYAGETQYF
TGTGCCAGCAGTTATGCGGGAGAGACCCAGTACTTC
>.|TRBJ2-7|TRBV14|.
CASSQGRVWEQYF
TGTGCCAGCAGCCAAGGGAGGGTGTGGGAGCAGTACTTC
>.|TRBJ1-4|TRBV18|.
CASSPSGGSNEKLFF
TGTGCCAGCTCACCCTCGGGGGGGAGTAATGAAAAACTGTTTTTT
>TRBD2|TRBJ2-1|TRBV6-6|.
CASSYSIGGRGNEQFF
TGTGCCAGCAGTTACTCAATAGGCGGGAGAGGGAATGAGCAGTTCTTC
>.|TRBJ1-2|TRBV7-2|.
CASSLLSPSNREGYTF
TGTGCCAGCAGCTTACTATCCCCCTCAAACCGGGAGGGCTACACCTTC
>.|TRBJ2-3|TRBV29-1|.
CSGLFGDTQYF
TGCAGCGGACTATTTGGCGATACGCAGTATTTT
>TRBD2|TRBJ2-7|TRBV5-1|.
CASSIAGTGPYEQYF
TGCGCCAGCAGCATAGCGGGTACTGGCCCCTACGAGCAGTACTTC
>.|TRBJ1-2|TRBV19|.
CASSIGTVWGYGYTF
TGTGCCAGTAGTATAGGGACAGTTTGGGGCTATGGCTACACCTTC
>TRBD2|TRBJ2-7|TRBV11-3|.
CASSSQGPGGSGEQYF
TGTGCCAGCAGCTCACAAGGGCCCGGCGGGAGTGGTGAGCAGTACTTC
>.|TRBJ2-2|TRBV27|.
CASNSARDTGELFF
TGTGCCAGCAACTCCGCTCGGGACACCGGGGAGCTGTTTTTT
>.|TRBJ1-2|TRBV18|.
CASSPSALGSDYGYTF
TGTGCCAGCTCACCTAGCGCTCTAGGGTCGGACTATGGCTACACCTTC
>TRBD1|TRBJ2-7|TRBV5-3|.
CARSADRGPYEQYF
TGTGCCAGAAGTGCGGACAGGGGCCCCTACGAGCAGTACTTC
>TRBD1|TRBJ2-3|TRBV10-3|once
CAISGQGRTDTQYF
TGTGCCATATCGGGACAGGGGAGAACAGATACGCAGTATTTT
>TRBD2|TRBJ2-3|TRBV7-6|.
CASSLGSGGPMDTQYF
TGTGCCAGCAGCTTAGGTTCGGGAGGGCCGATGGATACGCAGTATTTT
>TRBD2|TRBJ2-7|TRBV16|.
CASSQGLANTYEQYF
TGTGCCAGCAGCCAAGGACTAGCGAATACCTACGAGCAGTACTTC
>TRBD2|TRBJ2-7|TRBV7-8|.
CASSLGLAGNSYEQYF
TGTGCCAGCAGCTTGGGACTAGCGGGAAACTCCTACGAGCAGTACTTC
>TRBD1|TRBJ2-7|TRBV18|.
CASSVTGGDYEQYF
TGTGCCAGCTCTGTGACAGGGGGGGACTACGAGCAGTACTTC
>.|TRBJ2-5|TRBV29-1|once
CSVTPQETQYF
TGCAGCGTTACACCCCAAGAGACCCAGTACTTC
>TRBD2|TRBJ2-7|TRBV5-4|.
CASSLPGTSGTEQYF
TGTGCCAGCAGCTTGCCCGGGACTAGCGGGACCGAGCAGTACTTC
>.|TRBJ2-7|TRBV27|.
CASKSGQRYEQYF
TGTGCCAGCAAGTCGGGACAACGCTACGAGCAGTACTTC
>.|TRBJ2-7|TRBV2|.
CASSVFYEQYF
TGTGCCAGCAGTGTCTTCTACGAGCAGTACTTC
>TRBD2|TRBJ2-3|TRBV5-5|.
CASSHRGLAGDSDTQYF
TGTGCCAGCAGCCACAGGGGACTAGCGGGAGACTCAGATACGCAGTATTTT
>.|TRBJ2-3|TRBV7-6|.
CASRQGSDTQYF
TGTGCCAGCAGACAGGGTTCAGATACGCAGTATTTT
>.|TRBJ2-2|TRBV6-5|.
CASSQQGGAGELFF
TGTGCCAGCAGTCAACAGGGCGGTGCCGGGGAGCTGTTTTTT
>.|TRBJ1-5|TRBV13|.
CASSLGGRGPQHF
TGTGCCAGCAGCTTAGGGGGCAGGGGGCCCCAGCATTTT
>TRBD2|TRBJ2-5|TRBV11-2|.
CASSLYGTSGPQETQYF
TGTGCCAGCAGCTTATACGGGACTAGCGGGCCCCAAGAGACCCAGTACTTC
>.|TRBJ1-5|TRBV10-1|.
CASSERSENQPQHF
TGCGCCAGCAGTGAGCGTTCCGAGAATCAGCCCCAGCATTTT
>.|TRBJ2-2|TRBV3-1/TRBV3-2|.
CASSPGSLAGELFF
TGTGCCAGCAGCCCGGGATCATTGGCCGGGGAGCTGTTTTTT
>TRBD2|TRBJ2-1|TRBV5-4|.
CASSSEAGGSYNEQFF
TGTGCCAGCAGCTCAGAAGCGGGAGGGTCCTACAATGAGCAGTTCTTC
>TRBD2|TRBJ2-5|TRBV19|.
CASSLGTSGRPFQETQYF
TGTGCCAGTAGTCTCGGGACTAGCGGGAGACCTTTCCAAGAGACCCAGTACTTC
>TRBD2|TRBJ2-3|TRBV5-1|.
CASSLVEAGGGTDTQYF
TGCGCCAGCAGCTTGGTCGAAGCGGGAGGGGGCACAGATACGCAGTATTTT
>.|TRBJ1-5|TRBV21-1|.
CASSTLDRNSNQPQHF
TGTGCCAGCAGCACACTCGACAGGAATAGCAATCAGCCCCAGCATTTT